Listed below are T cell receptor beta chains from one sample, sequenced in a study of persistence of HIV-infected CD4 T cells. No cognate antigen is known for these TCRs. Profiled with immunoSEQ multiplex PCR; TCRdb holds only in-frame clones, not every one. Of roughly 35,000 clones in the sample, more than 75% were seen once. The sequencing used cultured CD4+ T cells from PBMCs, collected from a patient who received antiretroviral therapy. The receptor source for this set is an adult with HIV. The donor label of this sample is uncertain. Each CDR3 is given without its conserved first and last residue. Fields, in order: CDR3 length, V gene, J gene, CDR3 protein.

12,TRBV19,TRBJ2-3,ASRSVAHTDTQY
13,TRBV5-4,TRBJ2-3,ASSLSGGAEDTQY
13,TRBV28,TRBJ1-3,ASSSGQSPGNTIY
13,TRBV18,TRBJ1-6,ASSPPRERGSPLH
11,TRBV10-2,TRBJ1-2,ASTDTPNYGYT
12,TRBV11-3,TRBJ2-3,ASSPGASTDTQY
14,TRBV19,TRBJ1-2,ASSIFGDRRLYGYT
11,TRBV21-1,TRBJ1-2,AGPPGRGYGYT
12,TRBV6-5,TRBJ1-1,ASLQRTGNTEAF
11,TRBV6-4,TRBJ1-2,ASSDSRTGGYT
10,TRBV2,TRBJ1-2,ASNIRTDGYT
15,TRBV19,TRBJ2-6,ASSIGQILSGANVLT
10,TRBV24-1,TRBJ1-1,ATSERTGEAF
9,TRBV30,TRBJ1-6,AWGDNSPLH
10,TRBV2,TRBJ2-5,VSGRYQETQY
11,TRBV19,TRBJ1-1,ASRDRVDTEAF
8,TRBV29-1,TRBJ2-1,SVGAWEQF
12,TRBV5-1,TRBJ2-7,ASSLRPVMDEQY
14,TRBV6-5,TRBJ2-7,ASSYSGGQLFHEQY
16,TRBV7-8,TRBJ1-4,ASSLGRRGKRANEKLF
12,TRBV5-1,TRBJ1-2,ASSLVSGVYGYT
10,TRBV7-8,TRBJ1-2,ASSFTDYGYT
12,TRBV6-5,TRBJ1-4,ASSFSPTNEKLF
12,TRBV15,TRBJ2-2,ATRQGRNTGELF
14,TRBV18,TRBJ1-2,ASSPRPGQGDYGYT
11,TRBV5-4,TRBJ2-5,ASSSGQQETQY
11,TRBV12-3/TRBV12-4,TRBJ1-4,ASSPDRSEKLF
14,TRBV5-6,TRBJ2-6,ASSFRAARAANVLT
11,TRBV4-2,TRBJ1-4,ASSRGRNEKLF
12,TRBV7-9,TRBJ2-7,ASSLGAGSDEQY
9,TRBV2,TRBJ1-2,ASSEELALS
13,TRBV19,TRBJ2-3,ASSILAGGQDTQY
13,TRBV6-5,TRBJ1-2,ASSYFAGDWNGYT
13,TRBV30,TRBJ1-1,AWSGQGFADTEAF
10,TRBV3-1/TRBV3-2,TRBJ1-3,ASSLQGNTIY
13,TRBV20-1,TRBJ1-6,SASYGTDYNSPLH
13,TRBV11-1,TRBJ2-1,ASSLRQGAGNEQF
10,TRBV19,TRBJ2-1,ASNAGWDEQF
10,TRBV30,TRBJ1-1,AWRALNTEAF
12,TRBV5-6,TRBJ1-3,ASSSTGFGNTIY
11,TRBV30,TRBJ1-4,AWSGLSHEKLF
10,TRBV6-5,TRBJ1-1,ASGRTGGKAF
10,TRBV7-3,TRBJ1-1,ASSVQGAGAF
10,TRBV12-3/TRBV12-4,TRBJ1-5,ASSFGGQPQH
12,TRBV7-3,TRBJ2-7,ASSLGAGQGEQY
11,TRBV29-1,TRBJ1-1,SGLGQVVTEAF
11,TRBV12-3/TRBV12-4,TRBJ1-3,ASSWTDGNTIY
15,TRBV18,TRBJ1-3,ASSLSNRPIGGNTIY
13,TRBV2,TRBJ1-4,ASSPSSDRGKKLF
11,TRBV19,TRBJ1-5,ATELGRNQPQH